This is a list of T cell receptor beta chains from one sample in a study of cytomegalovirus exposure and HLA in healthy donors. Profiling relied on immunoSEQ multiplex PCR, and the TCRdb table lists in-frame clones only, not all of them. This sample carries some 170,000 clones, just under 90% of them seen once, and the ten largest clones take about 1.5%. Input material: PBMCs. These receptor sequences come from a woman aged 25 to 45 in good health and CMV-seronegative. Each CDR3 is given with its conserved first and last residue. The D gene is left open where the match is weak. Some rows have no size entry. The others give once, few or many, or a class for an expanded clone.

j_call v_call d_call clone_size cdr3_aa cdr3_nt
TRBJ2-7 TRBV7-8 NA NA CASSLGILGASYEQYF TGTGCCAGCAGCTTAGGAATCTTGGGGGCCTCCTACGAGCAGTACTTC
TRBJ2-1 TRBV5-4 NA NA CASSLASGNYNEQFF TGTGCCAGCAGCTTGGCTTCAGGGAACTACAATGAGCAGTTCTTC
TRBJ1-1 TRBV5-5 NA NA CASSLYASRDTEAFF TGTGCCAGCAGCTTGTATGCTTCTCGCGACACTGAAGCTTTCTTT
TRBJ2-7 TRBV11-2 NA NA CASSQRAAAGYEQYF TGTGCCAGCAGCCAGCGTGCAGCGGCTGGGTACGAGCAGTACTTC
TRBJ1-1 TRBV2 NA NA CASSVGQPVTEAFF TGTGCCAGCAGTGTCGGACAGCCAGTCACTGAAGCTTTCTTT
TRBJ1-4 TRBV7-9 NA NA CASSKTATNEKLFF TGTGCCAGCAGCAAGACAGCAACTAATGAAAAACTGTTTTTT
TRBJ1-2 TRBV27 NA few CASSPLPLYGYTF TGTGCCAGCAGTCCCCTCCCCCTCTATGGCTACACCTTC
TRBJ1-1 TRBV10-3 TRBD1 NA CAIGGYDRENTEAFF TGTGCCATCGGGGGATACGACAGGGAGAACACTGAAGCTTTCTTT
TRBJ2-5 TRBV27 TRBD2 NA CASSLRTSGRTQETQYF TGTGCCAGCAGTTTAAGGACTAGCGGGCGGACTCAAGAGACCCAGTACTTC
TRBJ1-6 TRBV2 NA NA CASSARPGLSPLSSPLHF TGTGCCAGCAGTGCTAGACCAGGGTTATCCCCCCTATCTTCACCCCTCCACTTT
TRBJ2-5 TRBV5-8 NA NA CASSFMKPPVETQYF TGTGCCAGCAGCTTCATGAAGCCGCCTGTAGAGACCCAGTACTTC
TRBJ2-1 TRBV7-9 TRBD2 NA CASSPRLAGGGRGREQFF TGTGCCAGCAGCCCCAGACTAGCGGGGGGAGGCCGGGGACGGGAGCAGTTCTTC
TRBJ2-2 TRBV6-5 TRBD2 NA CASSYSGGVNTGELFF TGTGCCAGCAGTTATAGCGGGGGGGTGAACACCGGGGAGCTGTTTTTT
TRBJ2-1 TRBV19 TRBD1 NA CASSIGGRGLMNEQFF TGTGCCAGTAGTATAGGCGGCAGGGGGCTGATGAATGAGCAGTTCTTC
TRBJ2-7 TRBV27 NA NA CASSFYGSHPSYEQYF TGTGCCAGCAGTTTTTACGGTAGCCATCCATCCTACGAGCAGTACTTC